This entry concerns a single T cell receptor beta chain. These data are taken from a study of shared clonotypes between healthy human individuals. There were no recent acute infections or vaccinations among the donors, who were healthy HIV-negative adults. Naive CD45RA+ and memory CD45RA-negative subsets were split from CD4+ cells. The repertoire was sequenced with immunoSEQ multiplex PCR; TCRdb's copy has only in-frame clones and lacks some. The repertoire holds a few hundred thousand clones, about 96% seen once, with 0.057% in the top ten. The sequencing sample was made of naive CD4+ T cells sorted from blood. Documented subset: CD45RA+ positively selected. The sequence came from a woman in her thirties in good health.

The CDR3 protein is CASSLEISGGALETQYF. CDR3 nucleotides: TGCGCCAGCAGCTTGGAAATCAGTGGGGGGGCCCTGGAGACCCAGTACTTC. The gene calls are TRBV5-1 and TRBJ2-5; D is possibly TRBD2 (7 bases). Germline V gene sequence: CDR1 SGHRS, CDR2 YFSETQ. Trimming pared 0 bases from V and 5 bases from J, leaving 20 bases between. The CDR3 loop spans 17 amino acids.